These T cell receptor beta chains were read from a single sample in a study of graft-versus-host responses after intestinal transplantation. The antigens for these receptors are not known. Clones were read by immunoSEQ multiplex PCR, and TCRdb kept only the in-frame ones, dropping some. The sample yields tens of thousands of clones, around 93% seen once. The specimen was unstimulated CD8+ T cells sorted from spleen or lymph node cells, collected before intestinal transplant. These receptors were obtained from a human donor who received an intestinal transplant. Each CDR3 is given with its conserved first and last residue.

V gene: TRBV21-1; J gene: TRBJ1-1; CDR3 protein: CASSKGDRGEAFF
V gene: TRBV13; J gene: TRBJ1-4; CDR3 protein: CASSNDGGEKLFF
V gene: TRBV19; J gene: TRBJ2-3; CDR3 protein: CASSMGGDTQYF
V gene: TRBV4-2; J gene: TRBJ2-1; CDR3 protein: CASSQPPTSADYNEQFF
V gene: TRBV7-2; J gene: TRBJ2-5; CDR3 protein: CASSTGTGGLETQYF
V gene: TRBV27; J gene: TRBJ2-5; CDR3 protein: CASSLSRGFQETQYF
V gene: TRBV5-6; J gene: TRBJ1-1; CDR3 protein: CASSLIRQVNTEAFF
V gene: TRBV6-5; J gene: TRBJ2-1; CDR3 protein: CASRGGTGGGGEQFF
V gene: TRBV12-5; J gene: TRBJ2-1; CDR3 protein: CASGQGLAGGRNEQFF
V gene: TRBV15; J gene: TRBJ2-3; CDR3 protein: CATSQKSGLYTDTQYF
V gene: TRBV19; J gene: TRBJ2-3; CDR3 protein: CASQFQGGLVDTQYF
V gene: TRBV28; J gene: TRBJ1-1; CDR3 protein: CASSSQTGGAEEAFF
V gene: TRBV5-1; J gene: TRBJ2-3; CDR3 protein: CASSWLTSGDTTDTQYF
V gene: TRBV19; J gene: TRBJ2-1; CDR3 protein: CASSWTSGRANEQFF
V gene: TRBV6-5; J gene: TRBJ2-5; CDR3 protein: CASRGLAGAQETQYF
V gene: TRBV7-3; J gene: TRBJ2-5; CDR3 protein: CASSLTAGGNQETQYF
V gene: TRBV28; J gene: TRBJ2-5; CDR3 protein: CASSLETGYQETQYF
V gene: TRBV6-1; J gene: TRBJ2-7; CDR3 protein: CASSEVGGYEQYF
V gene: TRBV30; J gene: TRBJ2-7; CDR3 protein: CAWSVGQGAYEQYF
V gene: TRBV2; J gene: TRBJ1-1; CDR3 protein: CASSDVGRSLMNTEAFF
V gene: TRBV2; J gene: TRBJ2-1; CDR3 protein: CASRERGLAGGKNNEQFF
V gene: TRBV7-9; J gene: TRBJ2-7; CDR3 protein: CASSFGITSEQYF
V gene: TRBV27; J gene: TRBJ2-1; CDR3 protein: CASSPLWTSGRNEQFF
V gene: TRBV9; J gene: TRBJ2-1; CDR3 protein: CASSPSGDPGLAGDGEQFF
V gene: TRBV5-4; J gene: TRBJ1-6; CDR3 protein: CASSFSGGNSPLHF
V gene: TRBV4-2; J gene: TRBJ1-6; CDR3 protein: CASSQDWTEGSPLHF
V gene: TRBV7-9; J gene: -; CDR3 protein: CASSSNSGTVFYEQYF
V gene: TRBV5-1; J gene: TRBJ2-5; CDR3 protein: CASSLRLAHQETQYF
V gene: TRBV19; J gene: TRBJ1-1; CDR3 protein: CASSMGGNTEAFF
V gene: TRBV5-4; J gene: TRBJ2-3; CDR3 protein: CASSLVGVAGISTDTQYF
V gene: TRBV7-9; J gene: TRBJ1-3; CDR3 protein: CASSHRQAHNSGNTIYF
V gene: TRBV11-3; J gene: TRBJ2-5; CDR3 protein: CASSSLAGSQETQYF
V gene: TRBV4-1; J gene: TRBJ2-5; CDR3 protein: CASSLTTSGKETQYF
V gene: TRBV27; J gene: TRBJ2-1; CDR3 protein: CASSLRQGYNEQFF
V gene: TRBV19; J gene: TRBJ2-5; CDR3 protein: CASSIWRGETQYF
V gene: TRBV6-5; J gene: TRBJ2-3; CDR3 protein: CASSYYPGETDTQYF
V gene: TRBV27; J gene: TRBJ2-5; CDR3 protein: CASSRGGYQETQYF
V gene: TRBV6-5; J gene: TRBJ1-6; CDR3 protein: CASRNAGFQRTPLHF
V gene: TRBV7-8; J gene: TRBJ2-1; CDR3 protein: CASSLVTSGYNEQFF
V gene: TRBV27; J gene: TRBJ1-2; CDR3 protein: CASSLSGGMPNYGYTF
V gene: TRBV27; J gene: TRBJ2-7; CDR3 protein: CASSPGGSVYEQYF